This T cell receptor (beta chain) stems from a study of metastatic and nonmetastatic thyroid tumors. Across the study: The authors compared repertoires across blood and tumor or nodule tissue from malignant and benign thyroid patients. Overall study results and limits: Significantly greater TCR beta diversity was reportedly found in malignant thyroid tumors than in benign nodules (in blood and tumor).

Remarks on this clone: What it binds is not known.

Thyroid surgery had not been preceded by any treatment in any patient. V lost 0 bases to trimming and J lost 4 bases; unmatched junction nucleotides: 10. CDR3 length: 18 residues. Germline V gene data show CDR1 as SGHTA and CDR2 as FQGNSA. In the source study's methods: In papillary thyroid cancer, a distant-metastasis classifier was built using CDR3 differences across clinicopathological groups. TCRdb reanalyzed the PCR reads with MiXCR. TCRdb's processing, not the authors' own work, is the source of the V and J calls. The sample shows over 10,000 clones, about 34% of them seen only once. This clonotype originated in a male donor with papillary thyroid cancer or a benign thyroid nodule (not recorded which). Some clones in this sample may be carry-over from other donors' samples. The chain is built from TRBV7-2 and TRBJ1-4, with 8 nucleotides matching TRBD1. Sequencing input: tumor tissue. DNA for the CDR3: TGTGCCAGCAGCTTAGCTTGGACAGGGAATTACGGTAATGAAAAACTGTTTTTT. This codes for CASSLAWTGNYGNEKLFF.